The 13 T cell receptor beta chains below all came from one sample that was sequenced in a study of OX40 agonist ivuxolimab in advanced cancers. Profiled with immunoSEQ multiplex PCR; TCRdb holds only in-frame clones, not every one. The repertoire holds 55,000 to 80,000 clones, with 84% as singletons. The specimen comprised CD4+ or CD8+ T cells sorted from blood, sampled in a trial of the OX40 agonist ivuxolimab. The receptors originated from an adult with an advanced solid tumor such as melanoma, head and neck, liver or kidney cancer.

The rearrangement joins TRBV11-3 to TRBJ2-3; D is perhaps TRBD2 (5 bases). CDR1 and CDR2 from the germline V gene are SGHNT and YENEEA. The length of the CDR3 is 17 residues. The ends were cut back, 1 base at V and 3 bases at J, with 17 bases in the middle. The CDR3: CASSLAWRASGTDTQYF. In nucleotides, the CDR3 is TGTGCCAGCAGCTTAGCCTGGCGGGCTTCGGGAACAGATACGCAGTATTTT.

This clone occurred once. The chain carries TRBV11-2 and TRBJ1-6; D gene ambiguous. The CDR3 sequence is 15 residues long. Trimming cost V 4 bases and J 5 bases, with 12 bases left between them. Germline V lookup: CDR1 SGHAT, CDR2 FQNNGV. Written as DNA, the CDR3 is TGTGCCAGCAGCTCGGACGGACGGAATAATTCACCCCTCCACTTT. This codes for CASSSDGRNNSPLHF.

V and J are TRBV5-6 and TRBJ2-3; D is unclear. The germline CDR1 and CDR2 sequences are SGHDT and YYEEEE. V lost 2 bases and J lost 2, with 9 bases in between. The CDR3 is 14 amino acids. The DNA of the CDR3 is TGTGCCAGCAGCTTCAACGGGTACACAGATACGCAGTATTTT. This gives the protein CASSFNGYTDTQYF.

V is TRBV5-1 and J is TRBJ2-2; D possibly corresponds to TRBD1 (5 bases). Germline V lookup: CDR1 SGHRS, CDR2 YFSETQ. This CDR3 has 15 residues. V lost 5 bases, J lost 3 bases, and 14 bases lay in between. The CDR3 spells CASSTGLPDTGELFF. DNA of the CDR3: TGCGCCAGCAGTACAGGTCTGCCGGACACCGGGGAGCTGTTTTTT.

This chain connects TRBV5-8 to TRBJ2-5, with D hard to call. The CDR3 covers 15 residues. Germline CDR1 is SGHTS and CDR2 is YDEGEE. Trimming left V 2 bases short and J 0 bases short, with 11 bases between. CDR3 bases: TGTGCCAGCAGCTTTTATTTTGGGAACCAAGAGACCCAGTACTTC. Its protein product is CASSFYFGNQETQYF.

The chain has TRBV28 and TRBJ1-1, with D uncertain. V lost 8 bases and J 0 bases, leaving 4 bases between the germline ends. This CDR3 comprises 11 residues. From germline, CDR1 is MDHEN and CDR2 SYDVKM. The DNA for the CDR3 is TGTGCCAGCGAAGTGAACACTGAAGCTTTCTTT. Residues: CASEVNTEAFF.

This chain uses TRBV5-1 with TRBJ1-1, with D possibly TRBD1 on 5 matching bases. Trimming removed 0 bases at V and 0 bases at J, with 15 bases between. The CDR3 spans 17 residues. Germline V gene sequence: CDR1 SGHRS, CDR2 YFSETQ. The CDR3 reads CASSLAGIWGVNTEAFF. DNA of the CDR3: TGCGCCAGCAGCTTGGCCGGGATTTGGGGGGTGAACACTGAAGCTTTCTTT. Together with reference TRBV5-1 and TRBJ1-1, the CDR3 gives the full variable domain: KAGVTQTPRYLIKTRGQQVTLSCSPISGHRSVSWYQQTPGQGLQFLFEYFSETQRNKGNFPGRFSGRQFSNSRSEMNVSTLELGDSALYLCASSLAGIWGVNTEAFFGQGTRLTVV.

The genes are TRBV11-2 and TRBJ2-3; TRBD2 aligns across 8 bases. The CDR3 runs 17 residues. V gave up 5 bases and J gave up 4 bases; unmatched junction bases: 14. The V gene's germline CDR1 is SGHAT and CDR2 FQNNGV. CDR3 residues: CASSPRLTSGISDTQYF. The CDR3 DNA reads TGTGCCAGCAGCCCACGCCTAACTAGCGGCATCTCAGATACGCAGTATTTT.

J is TRBJ1-2 and V is TRBV27; 8 nucleotides line up with TRBD1. The CDR3 loop spans 13 amino acids. CDR1 and CDR2 from the germline V gene are MNHEY and SMNVEV (reference sequence). Trimming removed 4 bases from V and 7 bases from J; junction bases left unmatched: 5. The CDR3 DNA sequence: TGTGCCAGCAGTTCCCAGGGGGCTGGTGGCTACACCTTC. This sequence encodes CASSSQGAGGYTF.

The genes are TRBV29-1 and TRBJ2-1, with TRBD2 matching over 8 bases. Trimming cost V 3 bases and J 5 bases; bases outside gene matches: 9. In germline, CDR1 is SQVTM, CDR2 ANQGSEA. CDR3 size: 15 residues. The CDR3 DNA is TGCAGCGTTGATCGGCCGGGAGGGTATAACAATGAGCAGTTCTTC. Translation gives CSVDRPGGYNNEQFF.

The gene calls are TRBV28 and TRBJ2-3; no firm D call. Germline V gene data show CDR1 as MDHEN and CDR2 as SYDVKM. Trimming stripped 2 bases from V and 5 bases from J, with 5 bases between. The CDR3 contains 12 residues. This CDR3 reads CASSLEEDTQYF. DNA for the CDR3: TGTGCCAGCAGTTTAGAGGAAGATACGCAGTATTTT.

This clone was observed once. V is TRBV6-4 and J is TRBJ2-2, with TRBD1 matching over 7 bases. The CDR3 runs 14 residues. From germline, CDR1 is MRHNA and CDR2 SNTAGT. Unmatched junction bases numbered 1, after V lost 4 bases and J lost 2 bases. CDR3 protein: CASSGQGNTGELFF. The DNA of the CDR3 is TGTGCCAGCAGTGGACAGGGTAACACCGGGGAGCTGTTTTTT.

The chain is built from TRBV19 and TRBJ2-4; D is possibly TRBD1 (5 bases). Germline CDR1 reads LNHDA; CDR2 reads SQIVND (reference sequence). CDR3 length equals 13 residues. Trimming removed 6 bases from V and 9 bases from J, with 15 bases in between. The CDR3 nucleotides read TGTGCCAGTAGAGGGGCGACCCTAAGCATTCAGTACTTC. The encoded protein is CASRGATLSIQYF.